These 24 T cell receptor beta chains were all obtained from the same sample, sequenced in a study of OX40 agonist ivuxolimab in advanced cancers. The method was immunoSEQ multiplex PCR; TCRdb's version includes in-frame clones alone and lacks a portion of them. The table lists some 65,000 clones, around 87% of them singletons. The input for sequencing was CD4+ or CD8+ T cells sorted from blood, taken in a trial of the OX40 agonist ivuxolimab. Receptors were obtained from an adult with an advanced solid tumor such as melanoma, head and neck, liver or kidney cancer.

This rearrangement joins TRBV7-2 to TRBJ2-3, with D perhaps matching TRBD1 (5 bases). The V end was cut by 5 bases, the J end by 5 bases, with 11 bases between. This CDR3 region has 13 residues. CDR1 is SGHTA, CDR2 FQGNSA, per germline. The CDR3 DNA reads TGTGCCAGCAGCCCAAACCAGGGAGATACGCAGTATTTT. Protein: CASSPNQGDTQYF.

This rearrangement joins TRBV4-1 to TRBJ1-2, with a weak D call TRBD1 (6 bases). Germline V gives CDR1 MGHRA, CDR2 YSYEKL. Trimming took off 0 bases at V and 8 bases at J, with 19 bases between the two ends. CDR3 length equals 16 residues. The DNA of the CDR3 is TGCGCCAGCAGCCAAGAAATGGTTTGGGTCAGGGGAGGCTACACCTTC. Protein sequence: CASSQEMVWVRGGYTF.

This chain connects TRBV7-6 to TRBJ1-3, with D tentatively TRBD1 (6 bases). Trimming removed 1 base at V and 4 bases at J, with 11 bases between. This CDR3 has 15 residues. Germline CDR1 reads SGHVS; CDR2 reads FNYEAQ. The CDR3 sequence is CASSLDRAGGNTIYF. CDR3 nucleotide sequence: TGTGCCAGCAGCTTAGACAGGGCTGGGGGAAACACCATATATTTT. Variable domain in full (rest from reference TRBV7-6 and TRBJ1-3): GAGVSQSPRYKVTKRGQDVALRCDPISGHVSLYWYRQALGQGPEFLTYFNYEAQQDKSGLPNDRFSAERPEGSISTLTIQRTEQRDSAMYRCASSLDRAGGNTIYFGEGSWLTVV.

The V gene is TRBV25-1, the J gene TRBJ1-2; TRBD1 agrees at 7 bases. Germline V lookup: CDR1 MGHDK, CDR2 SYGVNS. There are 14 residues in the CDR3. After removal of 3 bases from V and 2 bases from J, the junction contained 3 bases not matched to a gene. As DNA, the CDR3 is TGTGCCAGCAGTGATCACAGGGGAAACTATGGCTACACCTTC. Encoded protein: CASSDHRGNYGYTF.

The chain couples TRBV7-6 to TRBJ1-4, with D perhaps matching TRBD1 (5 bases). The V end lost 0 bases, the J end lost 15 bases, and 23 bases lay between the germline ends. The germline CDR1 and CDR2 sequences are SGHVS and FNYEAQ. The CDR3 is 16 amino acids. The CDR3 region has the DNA TGTGCCAGCAGCTTAGCCCAGGGTTCCCCGGGGACCCGAATGTTTTTT. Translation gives CASSLAQGSPGTRMFF.

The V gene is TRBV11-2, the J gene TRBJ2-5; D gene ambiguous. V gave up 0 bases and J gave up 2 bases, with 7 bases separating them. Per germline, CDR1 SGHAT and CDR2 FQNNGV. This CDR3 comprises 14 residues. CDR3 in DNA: TGTGCCAGCAGCTTAGAGGCAGCACAAGAGACCCAGTACTTC. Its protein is CASSLEAAQETQYF.

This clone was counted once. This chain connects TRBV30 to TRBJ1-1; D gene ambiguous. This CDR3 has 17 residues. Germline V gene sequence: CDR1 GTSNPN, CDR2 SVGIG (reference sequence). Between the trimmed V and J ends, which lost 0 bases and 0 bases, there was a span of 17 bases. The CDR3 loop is CAWSVWVTVRLNTEAFF. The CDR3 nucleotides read TGTGCCTGGAGTGTATGGGTTACGGTAAGGCTGAACACTGAAGCTTTCTTT.

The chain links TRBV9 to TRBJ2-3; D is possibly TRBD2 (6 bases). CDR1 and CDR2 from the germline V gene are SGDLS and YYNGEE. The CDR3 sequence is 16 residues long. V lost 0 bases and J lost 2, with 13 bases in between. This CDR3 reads CASSVGGVAVTDTQYF. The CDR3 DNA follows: TGTGCCAGCAGCGTAGGTGGAGTAGCGGTCACAGATACGCAGTATTTT.

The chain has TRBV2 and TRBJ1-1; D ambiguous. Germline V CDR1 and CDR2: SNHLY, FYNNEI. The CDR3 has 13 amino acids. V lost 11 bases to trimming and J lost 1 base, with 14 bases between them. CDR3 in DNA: TGTGCCGGAGTATCGACACCGAACACTGAAGCTTTCTTT. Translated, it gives CAGVSTPNTEAFF.

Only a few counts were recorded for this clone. The DNA for the CDR3 is TGCGCCAGCAGCTTGGGGGACCTTTACAATGAGCAGTTCTTC. Translating it yields CASSLGDLYNEQFF. The genes are TRBV5-1 and TRBJ2-1; D is perhaps TRBD1 or TRBD2 (5 bases each). The V end was cut by 0 bases, the J end by 4 bases, with 8 bases between. The CDR3 runs 14 residues. Germline CDR1 and CDR2: SGHRS and YFSETQ.

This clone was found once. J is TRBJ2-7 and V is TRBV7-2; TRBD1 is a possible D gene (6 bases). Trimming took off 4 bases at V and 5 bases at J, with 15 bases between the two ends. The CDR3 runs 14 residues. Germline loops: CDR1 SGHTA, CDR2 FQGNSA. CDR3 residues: CASSSEWGRNEQYF. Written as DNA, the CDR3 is TGTGCCAGCAGCTCGGAGTGGGGGCGGAACGAGCAGTACTTC.

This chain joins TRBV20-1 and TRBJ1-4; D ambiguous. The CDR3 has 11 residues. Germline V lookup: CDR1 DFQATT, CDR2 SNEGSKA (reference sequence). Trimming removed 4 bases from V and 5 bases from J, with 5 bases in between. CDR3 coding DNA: TGCAGTGCTACCTTGAATGAAAAACTGTTTTTT. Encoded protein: CSATLNEKLFF.

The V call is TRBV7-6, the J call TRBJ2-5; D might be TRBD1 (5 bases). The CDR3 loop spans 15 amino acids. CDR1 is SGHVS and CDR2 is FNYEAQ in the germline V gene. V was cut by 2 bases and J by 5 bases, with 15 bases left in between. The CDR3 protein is CASSLSQGVGETQYF. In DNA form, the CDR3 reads TGTGCCAGCAGCTTAAGTCAGGGTGTCGGTGAGACCCAGTACTTC.

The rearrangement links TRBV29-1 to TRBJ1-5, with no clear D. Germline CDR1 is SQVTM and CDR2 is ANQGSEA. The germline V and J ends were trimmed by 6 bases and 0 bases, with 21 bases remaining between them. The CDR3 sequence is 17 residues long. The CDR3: CSVGHSLADPSNQPQHF. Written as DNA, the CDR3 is TGCAGCGTGGGCCACAGTCTGGCGGACCCTAGCAATCAGCCCCAGCATTTT. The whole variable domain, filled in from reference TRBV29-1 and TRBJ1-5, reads SAVISQKPSRDICQRGTSLTIQCQVDSQVTMMFWYRQQPGQSLTLIATANQGSEATYESGFVIDKFPISRPNLTFSTLTVSNMSPEDSSIYLCSVGHSLADPSNQPQHFGDGTRLSIL.

DNA of the CDR3: TGCGCCAGCAGCTCGGCGACAGATTCCTACGAGCAGTACTTC. Its translation: CASSSATDSYEQYF. The chain couples TRBV5-1 to TRBJ2-7; tentatively, D is TRBD1 (5 bases). V was cut by 3 bases and J by 1 base, with 11 bases left in between. This CDR3 region has 14 residues. Germline CDR1 is SGHRS and CDR2 is YFSETQ.

CDR3 sequence: CASKLSGTVNTEAFF. Written as DNA, the CDR3 is TGTGCCAGCAAACTATCCGGGACAGTGAACACTGAAGCTTTCTTT. The V call is TRBV27, the J call TRBJ1-1; 7 positions match TRBD1. The CDR3 runs to 15 residues. The germline CDR1 and CDR2 sequences are MNHEY and SMNVEV (reference sequence). After removal of 7 bases from V and 0 bases from J, the junction contained 8 bases not matched to a gene.

CDR3 nucleotide sequence: TGCGCCAGCAGCTTGGGGGACAGCATCACAGATACGCAGTATTTT. It translates to CASSLGDSITDTQYF. This sequence joins TRBV5-1 and TRBJ2-3, with 7 bases lining up with TRBD1. Germline loops: CDR1 SGHRS, CDR2 YFSETQ. The CDR3 sequence is 15 residues long. With V trimmed by 0 bases and J by 2 bases, 3 bases remained unmatched.

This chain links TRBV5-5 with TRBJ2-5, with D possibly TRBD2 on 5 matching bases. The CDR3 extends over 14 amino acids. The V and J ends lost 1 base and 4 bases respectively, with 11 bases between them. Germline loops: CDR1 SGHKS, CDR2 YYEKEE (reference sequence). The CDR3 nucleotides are TGTGCCAGCAGCTTGCCGGGCCGGGGAGAGACCCAGTACTTC. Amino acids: CASSLPGRGETQYF.

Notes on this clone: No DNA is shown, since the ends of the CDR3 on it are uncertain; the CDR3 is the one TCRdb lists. The CDR3 loop reads CAWGWGTGSQETRYF. The chain has TRBV30 and TRBJ2-5; TRBD1 was called by the table and not checked on the DNA. Germline V gene sequence: CDR1 GTSNPN, CDR2 SVGIG (reference sequence). The CDR3 is 15 amino acids in total, end residues counted.

CDR3 in DNA: TGTGCCAGCAGTCCCCTCGGGACTAGCGGGGTGGTCCCAGGTACGCAGTATTTT. This gives the protein CASSPLGTSGVVPGTQYF. This chain uses TRBV6-4 with TRBJ2-3, with TRBD2 matching 13 bases. The junction had 16 bases not matched to a gene; V was cut back by 5 bases and J by 8 bases. Germline-derived CDR1 and CDR2 are MRHNA and SNTAGT. This CDR3 has 18 amino acids.

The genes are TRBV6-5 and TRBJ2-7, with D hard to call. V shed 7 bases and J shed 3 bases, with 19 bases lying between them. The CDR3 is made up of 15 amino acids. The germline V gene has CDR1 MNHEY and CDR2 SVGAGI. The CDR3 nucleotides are TGTGCCAGCACCGACGGGTTTGTGGATATCTACGAGCAGTACTTC. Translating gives CASTDGFVDIYEQYF.

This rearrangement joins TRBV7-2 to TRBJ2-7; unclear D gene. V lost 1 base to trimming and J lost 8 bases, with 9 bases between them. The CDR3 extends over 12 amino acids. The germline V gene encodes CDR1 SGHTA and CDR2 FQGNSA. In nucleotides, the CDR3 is TGTGCCAGCAGCTTAGGGGGTCCAAAGCAGTACTTC. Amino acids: CASSLGGPKQYF.

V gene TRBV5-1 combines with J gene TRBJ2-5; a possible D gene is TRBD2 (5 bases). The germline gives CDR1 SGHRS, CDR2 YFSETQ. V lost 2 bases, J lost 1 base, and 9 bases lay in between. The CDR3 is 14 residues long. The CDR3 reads CASSLPDFQETQYF. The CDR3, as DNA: TGCGCCAGCAGCTTACCGGACTTCCAAGAGACCCAGTACTTC.

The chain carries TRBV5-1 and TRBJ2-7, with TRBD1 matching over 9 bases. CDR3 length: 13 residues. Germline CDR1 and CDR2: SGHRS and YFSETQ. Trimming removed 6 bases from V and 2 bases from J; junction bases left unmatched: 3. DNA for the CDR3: TGCGCCAGCAAGGGGACAGGGACCTACGAGCAGTACTTC. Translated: CASKGTGTYEQYF.